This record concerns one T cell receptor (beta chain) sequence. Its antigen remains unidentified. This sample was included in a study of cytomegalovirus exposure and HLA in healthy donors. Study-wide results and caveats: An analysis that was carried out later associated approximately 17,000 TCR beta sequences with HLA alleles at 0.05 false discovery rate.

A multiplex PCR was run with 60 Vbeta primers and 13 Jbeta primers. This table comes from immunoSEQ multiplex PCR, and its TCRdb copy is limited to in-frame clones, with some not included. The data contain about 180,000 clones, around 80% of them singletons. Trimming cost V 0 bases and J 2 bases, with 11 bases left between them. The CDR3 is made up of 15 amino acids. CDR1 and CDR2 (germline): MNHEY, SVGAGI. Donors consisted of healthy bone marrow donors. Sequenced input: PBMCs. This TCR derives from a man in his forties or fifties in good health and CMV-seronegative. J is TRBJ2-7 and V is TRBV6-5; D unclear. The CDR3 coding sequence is TGTGCCAGCAGTTACTCGGAAGGAGTTGCCTACGAGCAGTACTTC. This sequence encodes CASSYSEGVAYEQYF.